These 27 T cell receptor beta chains were sequenced from one sample in a study of cytotoxic CD8 clonotypes in ibrutinib-treated CLL. Clones were read by immunoSEQ multiplex PCR, and TCRdb kept only the in-frame ones, dropping some. The sample records more than 300,000 clones, around four fifths being singletons. Sequences were derived from PBMCs, sampled before ibrutinib treatment. All receptors derive from a human donor with chronic lymphocytic leukemia.

The chain is built from TRBV27 and TRBJ1-4; possible D gene TRBD1, 5 bases. This CDR3 spans 13 amino acids. Between the trimmed V and J ends, which lost 6 bases and 4 bases, there was a span of 9 bases. CDR1 and CDR2 from the germline V gene are MNHEY and SMNVEV (reference sequence). CDR3 residues: CASSRALNEKLFF. The CDR3 region has the DNA TGTGCCAGCAGCAGGGCTCTTAATGAAAAACTGTTTTTT.

V usage is TRBV9 and J usage is TRBJ2-1; the match to TRBD2 covers 9 bases. The germline V gene has CDR1 SGDLS and CDR2 YYNGEE. This CDR3 region has 12 residues. The ends lost 5 bases at V and 10 bases at J; junction bases unmatched: 4. The CDR3 nucleotides are TGTGCCAGCAGGGGACTAGCCGGGGAGCAGTTCTTC. It encodes CASRGLAGEQFF.

V gene TRBV4-2 combines with J gene TRBJ2-7; 11 bases agree with TRBD1. CDR3 length: 17 residues. J gave up 6 bases and V 0 bases, and 10 bases lay outside the gene matches. Germline lookup yields CDR1 LGHNA and CDR2 YNFKEQ. CDR3 region: CASSQERRDRGSSEQYF. The CDR3 nucleotides read TGTGCCAGCAGCCAAGAGCGGAGGGACAGGGGGTCTTCCGAGCAGTACTTC.

This chain connects TRBV5-1 to TRBJ2-3; 8 bases are a match to TRBD2. CDR1 is SGHRS and CDR2 is YFSETQ in the germline V gene. Unmatched junction bases numbered 10, after V lost 2 bases and J lost 5 bases. The CDR3 length is 16 residues. The CDR3 DNA sequence: TGCGCCAGCAGCTTTATGGCGGGAGGAGGTGTAGATACGCAGTATTTT. Residues: CASSFMAGGGVDTQYF.

The J gene is TRBJ2-1, the V gene TRBV18; 9 positions agree with TRBD2. This CDR3 contains 14 residues. The ends lost 6 bases at V and 5 bases at J; junction bases unmatched: 5. The germline V gene has CDR1 KGHSH and CDR2 LQKENI. Written as DNA, the CDR3 is TGTGCCAGCTCTAGCGGGAGTAAAAACAATGAGCAGTTCTTC. This encodes CASSSGSKNNEQFF.

The chain uses TRBV2 and TRBJ1-5; perhaps TRBD1 as D (5 bases). Germline V gene lookup returns CDR1 SNHLY and CDR2 FYNNEI. The germline V and J ends were trimmed by 8 bases and 4 bases, with 21 bases remaining between them. The CDR3 length is 16 residues. The CDR3 protein is CASQQIRAYQNQPQHF. Written as DNA, the CDR3 is TGTGCCAGCCAGCAAATCAGGGCCTATCAAAATCAGCCCCAGCATTTT.

This clone was seen many times. This chain connects TRBV7-9 to TRBJ2-6, with D possibly being TRBD2 (6 bases). Germline CDR1 and CDR2: SEHNR and FQNEAQ (reference sequence). There are 16 residues in the CDR3. V was shortened by 0 bases and J by 2 bases, with 8 bases between the two germline ends. The CDR3 here is CASSLARGTGANVLTF. The CDR3 DNA reads as TGTGCCAGCAGCTTAGCGCGGGGAACTGGGGCCAACGTCCTGACTTTC.

The chain carries TRBV30 and TRBJ1-5, with 8 bases identical to TRBD1. The junction had 4 bases not matched to a gene; V was cut back by 3 bases and J by 0 bases. Germline loops: CDR1 GTSNPN, CDR2 SVGIG (reference sequence). CDR3 length equals 15 residues. This chain's CDR3 is CAWRAGGTSNQPQHF. The CDR3 DNA reads as TGTGCCTGGAGGGCAGGGGGCACTAGCAATCAGCCCCAGCATTTT.

The chain carries TRBV5-1 and TRBJ1-2; TRBD1 matches 10 bases. Germline V gives CDR1 SGHRS, CDR2 YFSETQ. V was pared by 4 bases and J by 0 bases, with 6 bases of the junction left unmatched. The CDR3 is 16 residues long. The DNA of the CDR3 is TGCGCCAGCAGCCCGGACAGGGGGAGAGCTAACTATGGCTACACCTTC. Its translation is CASSPDRGRANYGYTF.

This clone occurred a few times. J is TRBJ1-2 and V is TRBV19, with no clear D. Trimming took off 5 bases at V and 8 bases at J, with 18 bases between the two ends. Germline CDR1 is LNHDA and CDR2 is SQIVND (reference sequence). The CDR3 totals 14 residues. The CDR3 bases are TGTGCCAGTAGTTCGGATGCCACGTGGTCGGGCTACACCTTC. Translation: CASSSDATWSGYTF.

This rearrangement joins TRBV4-3 to TRBJ1-2; TRBD1 matches 8 bases. The germline gives CDR1 LGHNA, CDR2 YSLEER. The CDR3 is made up of 15 amino acids. Unmatched junction bases numbered 7, after V lost 0 bases and J lost 7 bases. The CDR3: CASSQDGTGSVGYTF. The CDR3 nucleotides are TGCGCCAGCAGCCAAGATGGGACAGGCAGTGTTGGCTACACCTTC.

CDR3 residues: CASSLTNRGRDTEAFF. The CDR3 DNA is TGTGCCAGCAGTTTAACCAACAGGGGGCGCGACACTGAAGCTTTCTTT. V is TRBV27 and J is TRBJ1-1; 9 bases line up with TRBD1. CDR1 is MNHEY, CDR2 SMNVEV, per germline (reference sequence). J lost 3 bases, V lost 2 bases, and 7 bases had no gene match. CDR3 length: 16 amino acids.

The chain joins TRBV29-1 to TRBJ1-2, with 7 bases that match TRBD1. This CDR3 has 13 residues. Germline loops: CDR1 SQVTM, CDR2 ANQGSEA. Trimming removed 6 bases from V and 3 bases from J; junction bases left unmatched: 7. CDR3 DNA: TGCAGCGTCTTCGACAGGGACCACTATGGCTACACCTTC. The encoded protein is CSVFDRDHYGYTF.

The chain joins TRBV19 to TRBJ1-2, with 10 bases that match TRBD1. Unmatched junction bases numbered 6, after V lost 6 bases and J lost 8 bases. CDR3 size: 13 residues. Germline CDR1 LNHDA, CDR2 SQIVND (reference sequence). This CDR3 reads CASSDRGQRGYTF. The CDR3 DNA is TGTGCCAGTAGCGACAGGGGGCAAAGGGGCTACACCTTC.

This chain uses TRBV27 with TRBJ2-3, with 10 bases that match TRBD1. There are 15 residues in the CDR3. Germline CDR1 reads MNHEY; CDR2 reads SMNVEV (reference sequence). V was clipped by 4 bases and J by 5 bases; unmatched bases: 6. The CDR3 nucleotides are TGTGCCAGCAGTTACGGGGACAGGGGATTAGATACGCAGTATTTT. As protein: CASSYGDRGLDTQYF.

The gene calls are TRBV27 and TRBJ2-7; 12 bases match TRBD1. The junction had 6 bases not matched to a gene; V was cut back by 6 bases and J by 3 bases. Germline CDR1 is MNHEY and CDR2 is SMNVEV (reference sequence). CDR3 length equals 15 residues. The CDR3 protein is CASRVGQGAGYEQYF. The CDR3 region has the DNA TGTGCCAGCAGAGTGGGACAGGGGGCCGGCTACGAGCAGTACTTC.

This chain links TRBV30 with TRBJ1-2, with D possibly being TRBD1 (5 bases). The CDR3 spans 14 residues. V lost 4 bases and J 8 bases, leaving 20 bases between the germline ends. Germline loops: CDR1 GTSNPN, CDR2 SVGIG (reference sequence). CDR3 region: CAWTPTGVRRGYTF. The CDR3 DNA reads TGTGCCTGGACTCCCACGGGGGTCCGCCGAGGCTACACCTTC.

The rearrangement joins TRBV6-5 to TRBJ2-7, with D perhaps matching TRBD1 (5 bases). This CDR3 has 12 amino acids. Germline assignment: CDR1 MNHEY and CDR2 SVGAGI. V was clipped by 8 bases and J by 7 bases, with 15 bases between them. The CDR3 protein is CASGAYVEEQYF. For the CDR3, the DNA is TGTGCCAGCGGGGCCTACGTAGAAGAGCAGTACTTC.

This chain uses TRBV11-2 with TRBJ2-3; the match to TRBD2 covers 14 bases. CDR1 is SGHAT, CDR2 FQNNGV, per germline. The V and J ends lost 5 bases and 5 bases, in that order; junction bases with no gene match: 9. This CDR3 spans 17 amino acids. The CDR3 loop reads CASSRHGTSGSGDTQYF. DNA of the CDR3: TGTGCCAGCAGCCGTCATGGGACTAGCGGGAGTGGAGATACGCAGTATTTT.

The genes are TRBV27 and TRBJ2-3; 10 bases fit TRBD1. Per germline, CDR1 MNHEY and CDR2 SMNVEV (reference sequence). With V trimmed by 5 bases and J by 3 bases, 5 bases remained unmatched. The length of the CDR3 is 15 residues. CDR3: CASSTRQGATDTQYF. The CDR3 DNA is TGTGCCAGCAGTACCCGACAGGGGGCGACAGATACGCAGTATTTT.

This chain joins TRBV4-3 and TRBJ2-1; 12 nucleotides align to TRBD2. The CDR3 is 15 residues long. J gave up 8 bases and V 3 bases, and 5 bases lay outside the gene matches. Germline values: CDR1 LGHNA, CDR2 YSLEER. CDR3 sequence: CASSHGLAGSDEQFF. The DNA for the CDR3 is TGCGCCAGCAGCCACGGACTAGCGGGATCAGATGAGCAGTTCTTC.

The J gene is TRBJ2-3, the V gene TRBV4-3; 7 bases are a match to TRBD1. The V gene end was trimmed by 4 bases and the J gene end by 9 bases; junction bases not matched to a gene: 13. From germline, CDR1 is LGHNA and CDR2 YSLEER. This CDR3 is built from 15 residues. CDR3 sequence reads: CASSPRLSDRVTQYF. The CDR3 DNA sequence: TGCGCCAGCAGCCCCCGTCTCAGCGACAGGGTAACGCAGTATTTT.

Worth noting for this clone: Relative to the germline gene, one junction end is altered; a read error may explain this. The chain couples TRBV28 to TRBJ1-1, with 10 bases aligning to TRBD1. Germline CDR1 MDHEN, CDR2 SYDVKM. The CDR3 runs to 15 residues. For the CDR3, the DNA is TGTGCAAGCAGCGTGAGGGACAGGGGATCCAGGGAAGCTTTCTTT. This translates into CASSVRDRGSREAFF.

The chain joins TRBV18 to TRBJ1-2, with TRBD1 identical over 10 bases. The V segment lost 3 bases and the J segment 11 bases; nucleotides outside the gene matches: 9. CDR3 size: 14 residues. CDR1 KGHSH and CDR2 LQKENI come from the germline V gene. The CDR3 DNA reads as TGTGCCAGCTCACCGACACCCGGGACAGGGGTTTACACCTTC. This translates into CASSPTPGTGVYTF.

This chain uses TRBV2 with TRBJ2-5, with D maybe TRBD1 (6 bases). The germline V gene encodes CDR1 SNHLY and CDR2 FYNNEI. The CDR3 has 14 residues. V lost 8 bases and J lost 4, with 17 bases in between. Written as DNA, the CDR3 is TGTGCCAGCCATAGGGCAGGGGTAGGAGAGACCCAGTACTTC. This sequence encodes CASHRAGVGETQYF.

The gene calls are TRBV9 and TRBJ2-3; maybe TRBD2 (5 bases). Looked up from germline, CDR1 is SGDLS and CDR2 is YYNGEE. Trimming left V 1 base short and J 2 bases short, with 11 bases between. This CDR3 contains 15 residues. In nucleotides, the CDR3 is TGTGCCAGCAGCGTACCGGGGATAGTCACAGATACGCAGTATTTT. Translated, it gives CASSVPGIVTDTQYF. Full variable domain (missing parts from reference TRBV9 and TRBJ2-3): DSGVTQTPKHLITATGQRVTLRCSPRSGDLSVYWYQQSLDQGLQFLIQYYNGEERAKGNILERFSAQQFPDLHSELNLSSLELGDSALYFCASSVPGIVTDTQYFGPGTRLTVL.

The chain is built from TRBV9 and TRBJ2-1, with D perhaps TRBD1 or TRBD2 (5 bases each). CDR1 and CDR2 (germline): SGDLS, YYNGEE. Trimming shortened V by 3 bases and J by 2 bases, and 15 bases separated the two germline ends. The CDR3 contains 16 residues. Written as DNA, the CDR3 is TGTGCCAGCAGCGAGCCCAACGGGGCCACCTACAATGAGCAGTTCTTC. Encoded protein: CASSEPNGATYNEQFF.